The 24 T cell receptor beta chains presented below share a single source sample, sequenced in a study of cytomegalovirus exposure and HLA in healthy donors. With 60 Vbeta and 13 Jbeta primers, the PCR was carried out. Clones were sequenced by immunoSEQ multiplex PCR, and TCRdb holds only the in-frame ones, with some missing. The profile shows about 130,000 clones, 74% of them singletons. The sample was PBMCs. The receptors here all came from a woman between 45 and 65 years old in good health and CMV-seropositive.

This clone was picked up a small number of times. Within the sample, other DNA sequences also encode this same CDR3. The chain has TRBV5-6 and TRBJ2-1; D may be TRBD1 (6 bases). CDR3 length equals 13 residues. Deletions cut 4 bases from V and 4 bases from J, with 9 bases between. CDR1 and CDR2 from the germline V gene are SGHDT and YYEEEE. The CDR3 protein is CASSPRGYNEQFF. The CDR3 DNA follows: TGTGCCAGCAGCCCAAGGGGGTACAATGAGCAGTTCTTC.

This chain connects TRBV25-1 to TRBJ1-2; D might be TRBD1 (6 bases). V lost 7 bases and J 7 bases, leaving 16 bases between the germline ends. Germline CDR1 and CDR2: MGHDK and SYGVNS. This CDR3 contains 13 residues. The CDR3 bases are TGTGCCAGCACCAGGGGAAGTCTAAGTGGCTACACCTTC. The encoded protein is CASTRGSLSGYTF.

The V and J genes are TRBV21-1 and TRBJ1-2; the table assigns TRBD1, which was not confirmed against the DNA. TRBV21-1 is a listed pseudogene. This CDR3 is built from 14 residues. The CDR3 DNA reads as TGTGCCAGCAGCAAAGGGGCCAGGCCGAGTGGCTACACCTTC. It encodes CASSKGARPSGYTF.

This chain connects TRBV5-6 to TRBJ2-4; tentatively, D is TRBD2 (5 bases). The CDR3 consists of 15 residues. Germline V gene data show CDR1 as SGHDT and CDR2 as YYEEEE. The ends were cut back, 4 bases at V and 0 bases at J, with 11 bases in the middle. Here the CDR3 DNA reads TGTGCCAGCAGCGGCGGGTGGGCAGCCAAAAACATTCAGTACTTC. Its protein is CASSGGWAAKNIQYF.

In DNA form, the CDR3 reads TGCGCCAGCAGCCCGGACAGGGAAGCAGATACGCAGTATTTT. It specifies CASSPDREADTQYF. V and J are TRBV4-1 and TRBJ2-3, with 8 bases aligning to TRBD1. The V segment lost 4 bases and the J segment 4 bases; nucleotides outside the gene matches: 4. The CDR3 has 14 residues. CDR1 MGHRA and CDR2 YSYEKL come from the germline V gene.

The chain links TRBV25-1 to TRBJ2-3; 7 bases match TRBD1. The CDR3 consists of 15 residues. Losses at the gene ends were 2 bases for V and 2 bases for J; bases not matched to a gene: 4. Germline V CDR1 and CDR2: MGHDK, SYGVNS. CDR3 region: CASSEPGQFTDTQYF. In nucleotides, the CDR3 is TGTGCCAGCAGTGAACCGGGACAGTTCACAGATACGCAGTATTTT.

The chain links TRBV19 to TRBJ1-2, with TRBD1 as a possible D gene (5 bases). The V gene lost 3 bases and the J gene lost 3 bases, with 11 bases spanning the gap. CDR3 length equals 14 residues. Germline V gene data show CDR1 as LNHDA and CDR2 as SQIVND (reference sequence). The CDR3 DNA sequence: TGTGCCAGTAGTATCAGGGTTAGGGACTATGGCTACACCTTC. Translation gives CASSIRVRDYGYTF. The full variable domain, with the rest looked up from reference TRBV19 and TRBJ1-2, is DGGITQSPKYLFRKEGQNVTLSCEQNLNHDAMYWYRQDPGQGLRLIYYSQIVNDFQKGDIAEGYSVSREKKESFPLTVTSAQKNPTAFYLCASSIRVRDYGYTFGSGTRLTVV.

The chain links TRBV4-1 to TRBJ1-2; D perhaps matches TRBD1 (5 bases). The germline CDR1 and CDR2 sequences are MGHRA and YSYEKL. The CDR3 is made up of 17 amino acids. V lost 2 bases, J lost 1 base, and 17 bases lay in between. The CDR3, as DNA: TGCGCCAGCAGCCAATTGAACAGGAATCAACTTAACTATGGCTACACCTTC. Translation gives CASSQLNRNQLNYGYTF.

The chain carries TRBV11-2 and TRBJ2-7, with TRBD1 identical over 7 bases. The CDR3 has 16 residues. V shed 5 bases, J shed 0 bases, and the junction held 10 bases outside the gene matches. Germline values: CDR1 SGHAT, CDR2 FQNNGV. This chain's CDR3 is CASSPIRGQSSYEQYF. The CDR3 nucleotides read TGTGCCAGCAGCCCGATCCGGGGACAGAGCTCCTACGAGCAGTACTTC.

The chain couples TRBV19 to TRBJ2-1; tentatively, D is TRBD1 (6 bases). CDR3 size: 14 residues. Germline CDR1 is LNHDA and CDR2 is SQIVND (reference sequence). V was pared by 3 bases and J by 8 bases, with 14 bases between. In DNA form, the CDR3 reads TGTGCCAGTAGTATCAGGACAGTTACACATGAGCAGTTCTTC. It specifies CASSIRTVTHEQFF.

V usage is TRBV27 and J usage is TRBJ2-7; the match to TRBD1 covers 7 bases. CDR1 MNHEY and CDR2 SMNVEV come from the germline V gene (reference sequence). Trimming took 2 bases from V and 4 from J; bases not matched to a gene: 11. The CDR3 extends over 16 amino acids. In DNA form, the CDR3 reads TGTGCCAGCAGTTTAATACTGGGACAGATGAAGTACGAGCAGTACTTC. Encoded protein: CASSLILGQMKYEQYF.

This clone was seen more than once but under ten times. This sequence joins TRBV7-9 and TRBJ1-4; 11 bases are a match to TRBD1. Germline CDR1 and CDR2: SEHNR and FQNEAQ (reference sequence). The CDR3 covers 14 residues. Losses at the gene ends were 5 bases for V and 6 bases for J; bases not matched to a gene: 2. The DNA of the CDR3 is TGTGCCAGCAGCCCGGGACAGGGGGATGAAAAACTGTTTTTT. Translated: CASSPGQGDEKLFF. The full variable domain, its missing parts supplied by reference TRBV7-9 and TRBJ1-4, is DTGVSQNPRHKITKRGQNVTFRCDPISEHNRLYWYRQTLGQGPEFLTYFQNEAQLEKSRLLSDRFSAERPKGSFSTLEIQRTEQGDSAMYLCASSPGQGDEKLFFGSGTQLSVL.

The chain uses TRBV7-9 and TRBJ2-3; 8 bases line up with TRBD2. CDR1 and CDR2 from the germline V gene are SEHNR and FQNEAQ (reference sequence). The junction had 10 bases not matched to a gene; V was cut back by 2 bases and J by 6 bases. The CDR3 is 16 residues long. The CDR3 loop is CASSLSGGGSWDTQYF. In DNA, the CDR3 is TGTGCCAGCAGCTTATCTGGCGGGGGGAGTTGGGATACGCAGTATTTT.

The CDR3 loop is CASSLDQGGTEAFF. As DNA, the CDR3 is TGTGCCAGCAGCTTAGATCAGGGTGGGACTGAAGCTTTCTTT. This chain uses TRBV7-2 with TRBJ1-1; a weak D match, TRBD1 (5 bases). Germline-derived CDR1 and CDR2 are SGHTA and FQGNSA. The V gene lost 1 base and the J gene lost 5 bases, with 11 bases spanning the gap. The CDR3 length is 14 residues.

Regarding this clone: Additional DNA sequences in this sample encode the identical CDR3. The rearrangement links TRBV11-3 to TRBJ2-5; weak D call: TRBD2 (5 bases). Germline lookup yields CDR1 SGHNT and CDR2 YENEEA. Trimming shortened V by 4 bases and J by 2 bases, and 8 bases separated the two germline ends. The CDR3 length is 13 residues. The CDR3 reads CASSSDSQETQYF. Written as DNA, the CDR3 is TGTGCCAGCAGCTCGGACTCACAAGAGACCCAGTACTTC.

Many counts were recorded for this clone. This sequence joins TRBV4-1 and TRBJ1-3, with D maybe TRBD1 (6 bases). V was trimmed by 4 bases and J by 1 base, leaving 11 bases between them. The CDR3 is 15 amino acids. CDR1 and CDR2 from the germline V gene are MGHRA and YSYEKL. The CDR3 DNA sequence: TGCGCCAGCAGCCTTCAAACAGGGTCTGGAAACACCATATATTTT. It is translated as CASSLQTGSGNTIYF.

The chain joins TRBV4-2 to TRBJ2-1; 11 positions match TRBD2. Germline CDR1 reads LGHNA; CDR2 reads YNFKEQ. The CDR3 spans 17 residues. After removal of 3 bases from V and 1 base from J, the junction contained 5 bases not matched to a gene. The CDR3 region has the DNA TGTGCCAGCAGCCAGTTTAGCGGGGGGGTTTCCTACAATGAGCAGTTCTTC. Its protein is CASSQFSGGVSYNEQFF.

This chain joins TRBV30 and TRBJ1-3, with unresolved D. Trimming took off 2 bases at V and 0 bases at J, with 5 bases between the two ends. The CDR3 is 13 amino acids. Looked up from germline, CDR1 is GTSNPN and CDR2 is SVGIG (reference sequence). In nucleotides, the CDR3 is TGTGCCTGGAGTATGAGCTCTGGAAACACCATATATTTT. This translates into CAWSMSSGNTIYF.

On this clone itself: The sample holds other DNA sequences that translate to the same CDR3. The V gene is TRBV6-1, the J gene TRBJ1-1, with 7 positions matching TRBD1. The trim removed 6 bases at V and 1 base at J, leaving 5 bases unmatched. The CDR3 spans 14 residues. CDR1 is MNHNS and CDR2 is SASEGT in the germline V gene. The CDR3 DNA reads as TGTGCCAGCAGACGTAGGGGGCCGAACACTGAAGCTTTCTTT. This translates into CASRRRGPNTEAFF.

V and J are TRBV6-1 and TRBJ2-7, with 9 bases fitting TRBD1. V shed 7 bases and J 5 bases; nucleotides not matched to a gene: 12. CDR3 size: 15 residues. CDR1 MNHNS and CDR2 SASEGT come from the germline V gene. The chain's CDR3 is CASNPTGGVVHEQYF. As DNA, the CDR3 is TGTGCCAGCAACCCTACAGGGGGCGTTGTCCACGAGCAGTACTTC.

The CDR3 DNA reads TGTGCCAGCAGCCGCCCCGCGGGCACAGATACGCAGTATTTT. Its translation: CASSRPAGTDTQYF. This chain joins TRBV5-6 and TRBJ2-3; no firm D call. There are 14 residues in the CDR3. Germline loops: CDR1 SGHDT, CDR2 YYEEEE. Deletions cut 4 bases from V and 1 base from J, with 10 bases between.

The chain employs TRBV2 and TRBJ2-2; 9 positions match TRBD1. Germline CDR1 SNHLY, CDR2 FYNNEI. The CDR3 sequence is 16 residues long. The ends lost 6 bases at V and 4 bases at J; junction bases unmatched: 9. CDR3 DNA sequence: TGTGCCAGCAGCTTCACAGGGGGCGTCCTCACCGGGGAGCTGTTTTTT. It encodes CASSFTGGVLTGELFF.

The chain couples TRBV5-5 to TRBJ1-2, with D unresolved. Trimming shortened V by 0 bases and J by 3 bases, and 6 bases separated the two germline ends. Germline CDR1 reads SGHKS; CDR2 reads YYEKEE (reference sequence). This CDR3 is built from 13 residues. The CDR3: CASSLDGDYGYTF. The CDR3 coding sequence is TGTGCCAGCAGCTTGGACGGTGACTATGGCTACACCTTC.

CDR3 sequence reads: CASSSYSGDQETQYF. CDR3 in DNA: TGTGCCAGCAGTTCCTACTCGGGGGACCAAGAGACCCAGTACTTC. The V call is TRBV6-6, the J call TRBJ2-5, with D tentatively TRBD2 (6 bases). V was cut by 4 bases and J by 0 bases, with 12 bases left in between. CDR3 size: 15 residues. Germline values: CDR1 MNHNY, CDR2 SVGAGI (reference sequence).